These 5 T cell receptor beta chains were all obtained from the same sample, sequenced in a study of human T cells and chemical hapten exposure. One entry per CDR3 protein results from TCRdb running MiXCR on the RACE reads. The sample includes some 96,000 distinct CDR3 sequences, about 28% of them seen just once. Time point described: patch test 3, about 24 weeks after DPC sensitization. The sample's treatment: therapeutic diphenylcyclopropenone sensitization with weekly scalp DPC. Sample: whole blood, taken in connection with sensitization to the hapten diphenylcyclopropenone (DPC). These receptors all stem from a man aged 40-49 years with alopecia areata. Some clones in this sample may be carry-over from other donors' samples.

This clonotype came up many times. The V gene is TRBV28, the J gene TRBJ1-1; D not resolved. V was pared by 5 bases and J by 5 bases, with 12 bases between. This CDR3 region has 13 residues. CDR1 MDHEN and CDR2 SYDVKM come from the germline V gene. The CDR3 DNA reads TGTGCCAGCAGTGCGGCCGGGGAAACTGAAGCTTTCTTT. It yields the protein CASSAAGETEAFF.

This clonotype was counted a few times. The final CDR3 position lacks the conserved phenylalanine or tryptophan, pointing to a likely read error. Because the CDR3's place on the DNA is in doubt, the DNA is left out and the CDR3 is given as listed by TCRdb. This rearrangement joins TRBV21-1 to TRBJ2-1. TRBV21-1 represents a pseudogene. The CDR3 is made up of 8 amino acids, end residues included. The CDR3 sequence is CCQQVLGS.

This rearrangement joins TRBV3-1 to TRBJ2-1; D is possibly TRBD2 (5 bases). The CDR3 runs 13 residues. CDR1 LGHDT and CDR2 YNNKEL come from the germline V gene (reference sequence). With 1 base removed from V and 7 bases from J, the gap between germline ends came to 8 bases. Here the CDR3 DNA reads TGTGCCAGCAGCCAAGGACGCGGGAATGAGCAGTTCTTC. Its translation: CASSQGRGNEQFF.

The chain recombines TRBV20-1 with TRBJ1-4; D is possibly TRBD1 (5 bases). Between the trimmed V and J ends, which lost 8 bases and 2 bases, there was a span of 9 bases. Germline CDR1 DFQATT, CDR2 SNEGSKA (reference sequence). There are 12 residues in the CDR3. The CDR3: CSFRDTNEKLFF. The CDR3 DNA follows: TGCAGTTTCCGGGACACTAATGAAAAACTGTTTTTT.

This clonotype was seen only a few times. J is TRBJ2-2 and V is TRBV14, with 8 bases aligning to TRBD2. V gave up 4 bases and J gave up 8 bases; unmatched junction bases: 6. The CDR3 has 14 amino acids. Germline V gene lookup returns CDR1 SGHDN and CDR2 FVKESK. CDR3 sequence: CASSRAGASGELFF. CDR3 DNA: TGTGCCAGCAGCCGAGCGGGAGCTTCGGGGGAGCTGTTTTTT.